What follows are 17 T cell receptor beta chains derived from one specimen sequenced in a study of T-cell memory formation after mild COVID-19. TCRdb independently ran MiXCR on the 5' RACE reads; one entry per CDR3 protein. The sample lists fewer than 50,000 distinct CDR3 sequences; less than 7.5% were seen once. Material for sequencing was PBMCs or a T cell subset sorted from them (not recorded which). The receptors stem from a man aged 18 to 35 who had mild COVID-19 (a few samples of this study predate the infection). Cell type and time point are not known.

The rearrangement uses TRBV20-1 and TRBJ2-7; 12 bases fit TRBD2. Germline-derived CDR1 and CDR2 are DFQATT and SNEGSKA (reference sequence). The CDR3 extends over 14 amino acids. Trimming removed 5 bases from V and 3 bases from J; junction bases left unmatched: 5. Written as DNA, the CDR3 is TGCAGTGCTTTCCTAGCGGGGGGGTTCTACGAGCAGTACGTC. Protein product: CSAFLAGGFYEQYV.

Ten or more counts support this clonotype. The chain carries TRBV27 and TRBJ2-7; 9 bases fit TRBD2. Germline loops: CDR1 MNHEY, CDR2 SMNVEV (reference sequence). CDR3 length equals 17 residues. Trimming at V came to 6 bases and at J to 3 bases, leaving 15 bases not matched to a gene. CDR3 protein: CASRPALGRGGIYEQYF. DNA of the CDR3: TGTGCCAGCAGGCCTGCTTTGGGGCGGGGGGGCATCTACGAGCAGTACTTC.

This clonotype turned up a few times. The chain recombines TRBV5-1 with TRBJ1-1; 8 positions agree with TRBD1. This CDR3 spans 14 amino acids. V shed 1 base and J 3 bases; nucleotides not matched to a gene: 2. The germline V gene encodes CDR1 SGHRS and CDR2 YFSETQ. The CDR3 nucleotides read TGCGCCAGCAGCTTGTTACAGGGGGACACTGAAGCTTTCTTT. Amino acid sequence: CASSLLQGDTEAFF.

CDR3 DNA sequence: TGTGCCAGCAGCTCCAGGGGAGCCAAAAACATTCAGTACTTC. The encoded protein is CASSSRGAKNIQYF. The chain uses TRBV28 and TRBJ2-4; D may be TRBD1 (6 bases). The CDR3 runs 14 residues. The ends were cut back, 6 bases at V and 0 bases at J, with 9 bases in the middle. The V gene's germline CDR1 is MDHEN and CDR2 SYDVKM.

The rearrangement uses TRBV9 and TRBJ1-2, with D unclear. Germline CDR1 reads SGDLS; CDR2 reads YYNGEE. The length of the CDR3 is 14 residues. V dropped 6 bases and J dropped 5 bases, with 17 bases sitting between them. In nucleotides, the CDR3 is TGTGCCAGCAAGCAGACGGGTACACTTTATGGCTACACCTTC. As protein: CASKQTGTLYGYTF.

The CDR3 DNA sequence: TGTGCCAGCAGTTTTCACAGTCTAGGCAACGGTCAGCCCCAGCATTTT. Translating gives CASSFHSLGNGQPQHF. This rearrangement joins TRBV12-3 or TRBV12-4 to TRBJ1-5; D is undetermined. The V gene lost 3 bases and the J gene lost 6 bases, with 18 bases spanning the gap. This CDR3 comprises 16 residues.

This clonotype was seen at least ten times. The chain carries TRBV4-3 and TRBJ1-5; D not certain. This CDR3 has 13 amino acids. Looked up from germline, CDR1 is LGHNA and CDR2 is YSLEER. V was pared by 0 bases and J by 6 bases, with 6 bases between. CDR3 protein: CASSQELAQPQHF. The DNA for the CDR3 is TGCGCCAGCAGCCAAGAACTCGCTCAGCCCCAGCATTTT.

In its sample, this clonotype was seen a few times. The V gene is TRBV5-1, the J gene TRBJ2-3; D not resolved. CDR3 length: 13 amino acids. Per germline, CDR1 SGHRS and CDR2 YFSETQ. V was cut by 7 bases and J by 0 bases, with 9 bases left in between. CDR3 DNA sequence: TGCGCCAGCGGAGAAGTAAGCACAGATACGCAGTATTTT. It translates to CASGEVSTDTQYF.

This clonotype was picked up many times. The chain uses TRBV4-3 and TRBJ2-1; weak D call: TRBD1 (5 bases). V lost 5 bases and J 3 bases, leaving 14 bases between the germline ends. Looked up from germline, CDR1 is LGHNA and CDR2 is YSLEER. There are 15 residues in the CDR3. CDR3 sequence (DNA): TGCGCCAGCAGCGGTTTGGGGCAGGGCTACAATGAGCAGTTCTTC. It yields the protein CASSGLGQGYNEQFF.

This clonotype has just a few counts. The chain has TRBV7-7 and TRBJ2-4, with D perhaps matching TRBD2 (5 bases). CDR3 length: 14 residues. V lost 5 bases to trimming and J lost 3 bases, with 11 bases between them. CDR1 is SSHAT, CDR2 FNYEAQ, per germline (reference sequence). CDR3 DNA sequence: TGTGCCAGCAGCATGGACTGTAACAAAAACATTCAGTACTTC. Its translation: CASSMDCNKNIQYF.

This clonotype was seen a handful of times. The chain is built from TRBV20-1 and TRBJ1-5; D perhaps matches TRBD1 (5 bases). The V gene's germline CDR1 is DFQATT and CDR2 SNEGSKA (reference sequence). The CDR3 has 12 amino acids. Trimming cost V 3 bases and J 5 bases, with 8 bases left between them. CDR3 sequence reads: CSARRGDQPQHF. CDR3 bases: TGCAGTGCTAGGCGGGGGGATCAGCCCCAGCATTTT.

This clonotype was detected a few times. V is TRBV2 and J is TRBJ1-4, with TRBD1 as a possible D gene (5 bases). CDR1 and CDR2 from the germline V gene are SNHLY and FYNNEI. V was trimmed by 10 bases and J by 8 bases, leaving 17 bases between them. The CDR3 totals 13 residues. This CDR3 is CAIKRGLAEKLFF. The CDR3 nucleotides are TGTGCCATCAAACGGGGCTTGGCCGAAAAACTGTTTTTT.

The chain joins TRBV6-5 to TRBJ1-5; TRBD1 aligns across 8 bases. With V trimmed by 6 bases and J by 2 bases, 6 bases remained unmatched. CDR1 is MNHEY and CDR2 is SVGAGI in the germline V gene. CDR3 length: 15 residues. CDR3 bases: TGTGCCAGCAGACCAGGGGGCGCCGGCAATCAGCCCCAGCATTTT. Its protein product is CASRPGGAGNQPQHF.

This clonotype has at least ten counts. This sequence joins TRBV5-1 and TRBJ2-3, with 8 bases lining up with TRBD1. Germline V gene lookup returns CDR1 SGHRS and CDR2 YFSETQ. Losses at the gene ends were 3 bases for V and 2 bases for J; bases not matched to a gene: 11. This CDR3 contains 17 residues. CDR3 sequence (DNA): TGCGCCAGCAGCTCCACCGGACAGGGAGCACTCACAGATACGCAGTATTTT. It yields the protein CASSSTGQGALTDTQYF.

The chain employs TRBV7-9 and TRBJ1-2; D remains ambiguous. Trimming left V 5 bases short and J 5 bases short, with 12 bases between. CDR1 SEHNR and CDR2 FQNEAQ come from the germline V gene (reference sequence). This CDR3 has 13 residues. Here the CDR3 reads CASSLRSGYGYTF. CDR3 nucleotides: TGTGCCAGCAGCCTCAGGTCGGGTTATGGCTACACCTTC.

This clonotype appeared a few times. CDR3 nucleotide sequence: TGTGCCAGCAGTTTACAGGGGTCGACCGGGGAGCTGTTTTTT. It specifies CASSLQGSTGELFF. V gene TRBV12-3 or TRBV12-4 combines with J gene TRBJ2-2, with TRBD1 as a possible D gene (6 bases). The CDR3 loop spans 14 amino acids. The V and J ends lost 2 bases and 5 bases respectively, with 9 bases between them.

V usage is TRBV6-6 and J usage is TRBJ1-1, with unresolved D. Trimming took 5 bases from V and 11 from J, leaving 12 bases between them. The CDR3 contains 11 residues. Germline-derived CDR1 and CDR2 are MNHNY and SVGAGI (reference sequence). The CDR3 DNA reads as TGTGCCAGCAGTCAGCCTTTTGGGGCTTTCTTT. Protein product: CASSQPFGAFF.